These 31 T cell receptor beta chains were all obtained from the same sample, sequenced in a study of a mutant IDH1 vaccine in newly diagnosed glioma. No antigen has been assigned to these receptors. Time point specified: week 47, end of study. The study gave 300 ug of mutant IDH1 20-mer peptide per vaccine dose, with topical imiquimod. Data came from immunoSEQ multiplex PCR; TCRdb stores just in-frame clones and leaves some out. The sample records about 50,000 clones, around three quarters being singletons. The input for sequencing was PBMCs, taken from a glioma patient whose treatment included an IDH1 peptide vaccine. The receptors come from a man aged 45-65 years with glioma.

This chain uses TRBV6-5 with TRBJ2-7; D possibly uses TRBD1 or TRBD2 (5 bases each). This CDR3 has 14 amino acids. Germline V gene sequence: CDR1 MNHEY, CDR2 SVGAGI. V was pared by 6 bases and J by 3 bases, with 15 bases between. CDR3: CASRRTGPFYEQYF. The CDR3 DNA sequence: TGTGCCAGCAGACGAACGGGACCGTTCTACGAGCAGTACTTC.

The chain joins TRBV10-3 to TRBJ2-3, with D tentatively TRBD1 or TRBD2 (6 bases each). Germline assignment: CDR1 ENHRY and CDR2 SYGVKD. The CDR3 covers 14 residues. Trimming removed 7 bases at V and 0 bases at J, with 11 bases between. The CDR3 protein is CAITEGGSTDTQYF. The CDR3 DNA follows: TGTGCCATCACCGAGGGGGGTAGCACAGATACGCAGTATTTT.

The gene calls are TRBV6-5 and TRBJ1-4, with D perhaps TRBD1 (6 bases). The CDR3 runs to 15 residues. The V gene lost 5 bases and the J gene lost 7 bases, with 17 bases spanning the gap. Germline CDR1 and CDR2: MNHEY and SVGAGI. The CDR3 loop is CASSSSGTGREKLFF. The CDR3 nucleotides are TGTGCCAGCAGTAGCTCCGGCACAGGGCGTGAAAAACTGTTTTTT.

The chain carries TRBV5-4 and TRBJ2-2, with 8 bases matching TRBD1. The germline CDR1 and CDR2 sequences are SGHNT and YYREEE (reference sequence). The CDR3 spans 16 residues. V was pared by 2 bases and J by 5 bases, with 8 bases of the junction left unmatched. The CDR3 is CASSLREQGVTGELFF. In DNA, the CDR3 is TGTGCCAGCAGCTTACGCGAACAGGGGGTGACCGGGGAGCTGTTTTTT.

This clone was seen a handful of times. The chain combines TRBV4-1 with TRBJ1-2; D perhaps matches TRBD1 (5 bases). The length of the CDR3 is 15 residues. With 1 base removed from V and 2 bases from J, the gap between germline ends came to 11 bases. Per the germline V gene, CDR1 is MGHRA and CDR2 is YSYEKL. The CDR3 is CASSQVPTENYGYTF. In DNA, the CDR3 is TGCGCCAGCAGCCAAGTTCCGACAGAGAACTATGGCTACACCTTC.

The chain carries TRBV25-1 and TRBJ1-3; D might be TRBD1 (5 bases). From germline, CDR1 is MGHDK and CDR2 SYGVNS. The ends were cut back, 2 bases at V and 4 bases at J, with 12 bases in the middle. The CDR3 contains 15 residues. In DNA form, the CDR3 reads TGTGCCAGCAGTGAAATGGGCCGACAGGGAAACACCATATATTTT. Its translation: CASSEMGRQGNTIYF.

The chain combines TRBV5-1 with TRBJ2-6; 7 bases agree with TRBD2. J lost 0 bases, V lost 3 bases, and 3 bases had no gene match. Per the germline V gene, CDR1 is SGHRS and CDR2 is YFSETQ. The CDR3 is made up of 16 amino acids. The CDR3, as DNA: TGCGCCAGCAGCTCGGGGGGTAGCTCTGGGGCCAACGTCCTGACTTTC. Its protein is CASSSGGSSGANVLTF.

This clone appeared once. V usage is TRBV23-1 and J usage is TRBJ2-7, with D hard to call. TRBV23-1 is reported as an ORF; its role is uncertain. V lost 4 bases and J 3 bases, leaving 22 bases between the germline ends. CDR3 size: 17 residues. The CDR3 loop reads CASSPILSGQYLYEQYF. In nucleotides, the CDR3 is TGCGCCAGCAGTCCAATTTTGTCCGGTCAGTACCTCTACGAGCAGTACTTC.

The V and J genes are TRBV27 and TRBJ2-1, with 12 bases fitting TRBD2. The germline CDR1 and CDR2 sequences are MNHEY and SMNVEV (reference sequence). The CDR3 extends over 15 amino acids. V lost 3 bases and J lost 7; bases outside the gene matches: 4. CDR3 sequence: CASSFSSGGANEQFF. The CDR3 nucleotides are TGTGCCAGCAGTTTTTCTAGCGGGGGGGCGAATGAGCAGTTCTTC.

This clone was recorded once. This rearrangement joins TRBV14 to TRBJ1-2, with 9 bases matching TRBD1. The CDR3 totals 15 residues. V shed 3 bases, J shed 5 bases, and the junction held 7 bases outside the gene matches. Germline V CDR1 and CDR2: SGHDN, FVKESK. This chain's CDR3 is CASSHPGQGGYGYTF. CDR3 DNA sequence: TGTGCCAGCAGCCACCCGGGACAGGGAGGTTATGGCTACACCTTC.

The rearrangement joins TRBV9 to TRBJ2-3; D is ambiguous. In germline, CDR1 is SGDLS, CDR2 YYNGEE. The CDR3 sequence is 14 residues long. Trimming cost V 0 bases and J 0 bases, with 5 bases left between them. For the CDR3, the DNA is TGTGCCAGCAGCGTAGGGCGTAGCACAGATACGCAGTATTTT. This encodes CASSVGRSTDTQYF.

The rearrangement uses TRBV19 and TRBJ1-5; the D is unclear. The CDR3 has 13 amino acids. V was cut by 7 bases and J by 4 bases, with 11 bases left in between. The germline V gene encodes CDR1 LNHDA and CDR2 SQIVND (reference sequence). The CDR3 loop is CASNRGLNQPQHF. CDR3 DNA sequence: TGTGCCAGTAATCGCGGCCTAAATCAGCCCCAGCATTTT.

This chain uses TRBV10-3 with TRBJ2-7, with D maybe TRBD2 (5 bases). The CDR3 spans 13 residues. Germline V lookup: CDR1 ENHRY, CDR2 SYGVKD. V was cut by 9 bases and J by 2 bases, with 14 bases left in between. CDR3 sequence reads: CAIEGPETYEQYF. The CDR3 DNA follows: TGTGCCATTGAGGGTCCGGAAACCTACGAGCAGTACTTC.

The CDR3 nucleotides are TGTGCCAGTGGCAAGACAGAACTTATCTATGGCTACACCTTC. Residues: CASGKTELIYGYTF. This sequence joins TRBV19 and TRBJ1-2, with a tentative D call TRBD1 (5 bases). This CDR3 is 14 amino acids long. Germline CDR1 LNHDA, CDR2 SQIVND (reference sequence). V was pared by 8 bases and J by 4 bases, with 17 bases between. The full variable domain, with the rest looked up from reference TRBV19 and TRBJ1-2, is DGGITQSPKYLFRKEGQNVTLSCEQNLNHDAMYWYRQDPGQGLRLIYYSQIVNDFQKGDIAEGYSVSREKKESFPLTVTSAQKNPTAFYLCASGKTELIYGYTFGSGTRLTVV.

This clone was seen only a few times. The junction does not match germline at one end; this may be a read error. The chain joins TRBV7-7 to TRBJ2-3, with 9 bases matching TRBD2. Germline lookup yields CDR1 SSHAT and CDR2 FNYEAQ (reference sequence). The CDR3 covers 14 residues. CDR3 in amino acids: CASSAASGAGTQYF. In DNA form, the CDR3 reads TGTGCTAGCAGCGCGGCTAGCGGGGCGGGTACGCAGTATTTT.

In its sample, this clone was seen once. The chain joins TRBV5-6 to TRBJ2-4; 7 bases map to TRBD1. Trimming took 0 bases from V and 6 from J; bases not matched to a gene: 3. Per the germline V gene, CDR1 is SGHDT and CDR2 is YYEEEE. CDR3 length: 14 amino acids. CDR3 DNA sequence: TGTGCCAGCAGCTTGGTGGGACAGAGAAACATTCAGTACTTC. Its protein product is CASSLVGQRNIQYF. Based on the CDR3 plus reference TRBV5-6 and TRBJ2-4, the full variable domain is DAGVTQSPTHLIKTRGQQVTLRCSPKSGHDTVSWYQQALGQGPQFIFQYYEEEERQRGNFPDRFSGHQFPNYSSELNVNALLLGDSALYLCASSLVGQRNIQYFGAGTRLSVL.

The gene calls are TRBV7-2 and TRBJ1-1; D might be TRBD1 (5 bases). The germline gives CDR1 SGHTA, CDR2 FQGNSA. The ends were cut back, 4 bases at V and 1 base at J, with 13 bases in the middle. CDR3 size: 15 residues. For the CDR3, the DNA is TGTGCCAGCAGCTCCGACAGTTCTAAGAACACTGAAGCTTTCTTT. Encoded protein: CASSSDSSKNTEAFF. Supplemented by reference TRBV7-2 and TRBJ1-1, the full variable domain reads GAGVSQSPSNKVTEKGKDVELRCDPISGHTALYWYRQSLGQGLEFLIYFQGNSAPDKSGLPSDRFSAERTGGSVSTLTIQRTQQEDSAVYLCASSSDSSKNTEAFFGQGTRLTVV.

The chain combines TRBV19 with TRBJ1-5, with D perhaps TRBD1 (5 bases). The CDR3 covers 14 residues. CDR1 and CDR2 from the germline V gene are LNHDA and SQIVND (reference sequence). V was clipped by 2 bases and J by 4 bases, with 9 bases between them. For the CDR3, the DNA is TGTGCCAGTAGTATACGATCAGGGAATCAGCCCCAGCATTTT. Its protein product is CASSIRSGNQPQHF.

This clone was found once. This chain links TRBV9 with TRBJ1-1; D may be TRBD1 (6 bases). The CDR3 spans 14 residues. Trimming pared 2 bases from V and 4 bases from J, leaving 12 bases between. In germline, CDR1 is SGDLS, CDR2 YYNGEE. The CDR3 is CASSVGGRSTEAFF. The CDR3 coding sequence is TGTGCCAGCAGCGTGGGGGGGCGGAGCACTGAAGCTTTCTTT.

The rearrangement links TRBV10-2 to TRBJ1-1; a weak D match, TRBD1 (5 bases). The V and J ends lost 4 bases and 9 bases respectively, with 18 bases between them. Germline CDR1 reads WSHSY; CDR2 reads SAAADI. The CDR3 has 14 amino acids. CDR3 protein: CASSGAGEAVKAFF. The CDR3 nucleotides read TGCGCCAGCAGTGGGGCGGGGGAGGCGGTCAAAGCTTTCTTT.

The CDR3 sequence: CASSYSSDRDSPLHF. CDR3 coding DNA: TGTGCCAGCAGTTACTCTTCCGATAGAGATTCACCCCTCCACTTT. J is TRBJ1-6 and V is TRBV6-5; D is unresolved. This CDR3 has 15 amino acids. CDR1 MNHEY and CDR2 SVGAGI come from the germline V gene. The V gene lost 0 bases and the J gene lost 8 bases, with 11 bases spanning the gap.

The gene calls are TRBV5-1 and TRBJ2-7, with 7 bases aligning to TRBD1. After removal of 5 bases from V and 1 base from J, the junction contained 6 bases not matched to a gene. CDR3 size: 14 residues. CDR1 SGHRS and CDR2 YFSETQ come from the germline V gene. CDR3: CASRKADRSYEQYF. CDR3 DNA: TGCGCCAGCAGGAAAGCGGACAGGTCCTACGAGCAGTACTTC.

This clone was seen a few times. The J gene is TRBJ1-6, the V gene TRBV5-4; tentatively, D is TRBD1 (5 bases). Germline loops: CDR1 SGHNT, CDR2 YYREEE (reference sequence). CDR3 length: 15 residues. V lost 4 bases and J lost 7, with 15 bases in between. CDR3 amino acids: CASSVDKGRNSPLHF. The CDR3 DNA is TGTGCCAGCAGCGTGGACAAGGGGAGGAATTCACCCCTCCACTTT.

V gene TRBV29-1 combines with J gene TRBJ2-3; 9 bases agree with TRBD2. The CDR3 sequence is 15 residues long. V shed 6 bases and J 1 base; nucleotides not matched to a gene: 8. Germline CDR1 is SQVTM and CDR2 is ANQGSEA. The CDR3 reads CSVLTSGPGTDTQYF. The CDR3 coding sequence is TGCAGCGTCCTGACTAGCGGCCCTGGCACAGATACGCAGTATTTT.

V gene TRBV5-4 combines with J gene TRBJ1-1; possible D gene TRBD1, 6 bases. This CDR3 is built from 16 residues. V lost 4 bases and J 3 bases, leaving 19 bases between the germline ends. Germline lookup yields CDR1 SGHNT and CDR2 YYREEE (reference sequence). The CDR3 coding sequence is TGTGCCAGCAGCCGAGGGACGGGGGCGGGCGACACTGAAGCTTTCTTT. Amino acids: CASSRGTGAGDTEAFF.

The chain is built from TRBV27 and TRBJ1-1; D not resolved. V dropped 3 bases and J dropped 4 bases, with 12 bases sitting between them. The germline CDR1 and CDR2 sequences are MNHEY and SMNVEV (reference sequence). CDR3 length equals 14 residues. Written as DNA, the CDR3 is TGTGCCAGCAGTTTTTTCCCTAGGAGCACTGAAGCTTTCTTT. This encodes CASSFFPRSTEAFF.

The chain links TRBV6-1 to TRBJ2-7, with 9 bases lining up with TRBD1. The germline V gene encodes CDR1 MNHNS and CDR2 SASEGT. V was clipped by 3 bases and J by 6 bases; unmatched bases: 9. The CDR3 is 15 residues long. Written as DNA, the CDR3 is TGTGCCAGCAGTGAGGGACAGGGAATAGACAGCGAGCAGTACTTC. Encoded protein: CASSEGQGIDSEQYF.

The genes are TRBV19 and TRBJ1-1; D remains unclear. The V gene lost 5 bases and the J gene lost 4 bases, with 14 bases spanning the gap. There are 14 residues in the CDR3. CDR1 and CDR2 from the germline V gene are LNHDA and SQIVND (reference sequence). The CDR3 region is CASSVLGPSTEAFF. The CDR3 DNA is TGTGCCAGTAGTGTGTTGGGCCCCAGCACTGAAGCTTTCTTT.

This clone was recorded a few times. V usage is TRBV19 and J usage is TRBJ1-1; no definite D call. Trimming removed 5 bases from V and 10 bases from J, with 14 bases in between. In germline, CDR1 is LNHDA, CDR2 SQIVND (reference sequence). The CDR3 has 12 amino acids. The CDR3 DNA reads as TGTGCCAGTAGTCATGGGTGGTTATCAGCTTTCTTT. Its translation: CASSHGWLSAFF.

In this sample, this clone turned up a few times. Other DNA sequences within the sample encode an identical CDR3. The V call is TRBV28, the J call TRBJ1-1; D ambiguous. The germline V and J ends were trimmed by 3 bases and 1 base, with 3 bases remaining between them. The CDR3 totals 12 residues. Germline loops: CDR1 MDHEN, CDR2 SYDVKM. Here the CDR3 reads CASSLQNTEAFF. CDR3 sequence (DNA): TGTGCCAGCAGTTTGCAGAACACTGAAGCTTTCTTT.

This chain links TRBV7-9 with TRBJ1-2; D not certain. With 5 bases removed from V and 5 bases from J, the gap between germline ends came to 15 bases. The CDR3 runs to 14 residues. Germline-derived CDR1 and CDR2 are SEHNR and FQNEAQ (reference sequence). CDR3 loop: CASSPLREGYGYTF. The CDR3 nucleotides are TGTGCCAGCAGCCCTCTCAGAGAAGGATATGGCTACACCTTC.